The rows below give T cell receptor beta chains drawn from one sample of a study of blood T cell repertoires in COVID-19. Sequenced by immunoSEQ multiplex PCR; TCRdb stores in-frame clones only, minus some. The sample comprises over 400,000 clones, roughly 88% of which are singletons, and approximately 2.9% rests with the top ten. Sample: peripheral blood. Every receptor here comes from a human donor in a cohort sampled during active COVID-19. Both conserved end residues are part of each CDR3. A D gene is named only where the DNA matches it firmly. Clone size is given for some rows only: seen once, a few or many times, or a class if the clone is expanded.

clone_size | j_call | v_call | d_call | cdr3_nt | cdr3_aa
NA | TRBJ2-1 | TRBV19 | TRBD2 | TGTGCCAGCAGGACTAGGGTATTCAATGAGCAGTTCTTC | CASRTRVFNEQFF
NA | TRBJ2-1 | TRBV7-3 | TRBD2 | TGTGCCAGCAGCTTACGGGCTAGGGGCGGGAGGGCCGTGGATGAGCAGTTCTTC | CASSLRARGGRAVDEQFF
few | TRBJ2-5 | TRBV5-6 | NA | TGTGCCAGCAGCTATGGTGAGGGTCAAGAGACCCAGTACTTC | CASSYGEGQETQYF
NA | TRBJ1-5 | TRBV6-5 | NA | TGTGCCAGCAGTTATGGAGGGGCAGGGAATCAGCCCCAGCATTTT | CASSYGGAGNQPQHF
few | TRBJ2-1 | TRBV9 | NA | TGTGCCAGCAGTCAGACCGGGACTCTTTCCTACAATGAGCAGTTCTTC | CASSQTGTLSYNEQFF
few | TRBJ1-3 | TRBV27 | NA | TGTGCCAGCAGTTCCTACCCCGTCGACTCTGGAAACACCATATATTTT | CASSSYPVDSGNTIYF
once | TRBJ1-2 | TRBV3-1/TRBV3-2 | TRBD1 | TGTGCCAGCAGCCAAGTTGTCGGGCAGGGGGCGATGGGTTATGGCTACACCTTC | CASSQVVGQGAMGYGYTF
NA | TRBJ2-1 | TRBV7-2 | TRBD2 | TGTGCCAGCAGCGTGAGCGGGAGGGACTACAATGAGCAGTTCTTC | CASSVSGRDYNEQFF
NA | TRBJ2-7 | TRBV27 | NA | TGTGCCAGCAGTTTAGGGGGGGGCTTCTACGAGCAGTACTTC | CASSLGGGFYEQYF
NA | TRBJ1-5 | TRBV2 | NA | TGTGCCAGCAGTGGCCGACAGCAAGGGAATCAGCCCCAGCATTTT | CASSGRQQGNQPQHF
NA | TRBJ2-6 | TRBV5-1 | NA | TGCGCCAGCAGCTTGGGACAGGTCTCTGGGGCCAACGTCCTGACTTTC | CASSLGQVSGANVLTF
NA | TRBJ1-2 | TRBV9 | TRBD1 | TGTGCCAGCAGCCTTAGACAGGGGGGGAACTATGGCTACACCTTC | CASSLRQGGNYGYTF
NA | TRBJ2-7 | TRBV19 | TRBD2 | TGTGCCAGTAGGTCCAGCCCGGGACTAGCGGGAGAAGCCTACGAGCAGTACTTC | CASRSSPGLAGEAYEQYF
NA | TRBJ1-2 | TRBV24-1 | TRBD1 | TGTGCCACCAGTGCCAACCTCGGACAGGGGGAGAATGGCTACACCTTC | CATSANLGQGENGYTF
NA | TRBJ1-2 | TRBV30 | NA | TGTGCCTCGCAGACAGACTCTAACTATGGCTACACCTTC | CASQTDSNYGYTF
NA | TRBJ1-5 | TRBV24-1 | TRBD1 | TGTGCCACCAGTGAGGTGGGACAGGGGAGCAATCAGCCCCAGCATTTT | CATSEVGQGSNQPQHF
NA | TRBJ2-5 | TRBV18 | TRBD2 | TGTGCCAGCTCACCGGAAGCGGGAGTCGAGACCCAGTACTTC | CASSPEAGVETQYF
NA | TRBJ2-2 | TRBV12-5 | NA | TGTGCTAGTGTCCTGCCCGGGGGGAACACCGGGGAGCTGTTTTTT | CASVLPGGNTGELFF
NA | TRBJ2-3 | TRBV5-4 | NA | TGTGCCAGCAGCATTGGAGGCGGTAGCACAGATACGCAGTATTTT | CASSIGGGSTDTQYF
NA | TRBJ2-2 | TRBV9 | TRBD2 | TGTGCCAGCAGGGGACTAGCGGGGAACACCGGGGAGCTGTTTTTT | CASRGLAGNTGELFF
NA | TRBJ1-2 | TRBV27 | TRBD1 | TGTGCCACCCATACCGGGGACAGCGTGCCTAGATCTTATGGCTACACCTTC | CATHTGDSVPRSYGYTF
NA | TRBJ2-5 | TRBV30 | TRBD1 | TGTGCCTGGACTTCAGGGGGTGGAGGGACCCAGTACTTC | CAWTSGGGGTQYF
NA | TRBJ2-5 | TRBV19 | TRBD1 | TGTGCCAGTAGTATAGAGGGACAGGGTAACCAAGAGACCCAGTACTTC | CASSIEGQGNQETQYF
NA | TRBJ1-5 | TRBV30 | NA | TGTGCCTGGAGTGTTGGGGGGAGCAATCAGCCCCAGCATTTT | CAWSVGGSNQPQHF
NA | TRBJ1-1 | TRBV6-4 | NA | TGTGCCAGCAGCGCGGGGCGTTCGGGCACTGAAGCTTTCTTT | CASSAGRSGTEAFF
NA | TRBJ2-2 | TRBV7-9 | TRBD1 | TGTGCCAGCAGCCGACAGGGGCCCTTACCCTCGGCCGGGGAGCTGTTTTTT | CASSRQGPLPSAGELFF
NA | TRBJ2-5 | TRBV6-1 | TRBD2 | TGTGCCAGCAGACTAGCGGGACAAGAGACCCAGTACTTC | CASRLAGQETQYF
NA | TRBJ2-1 | TRBV19 | TRBD1 | TGTGCCAGTAGTCAGGACAGGGGGCAAACCTACAATGAGCAGTTCTTC | CASSQDRGQTYNEQFF
NA | TRBJ2-7 | TRBV14 | TRBD2 | TGTGCCAGCAGCCTCTACAGGGCTAGCGGGAGCCACGAGCAGTACTTC | CASSLYRASGSHEQYF
NA | TRBJ2-6 | TRBV19 | NA | TGTGCCAGTAATGGGGGCGGCTCTGGGGCCAACGTCCTGACTTTC | CASNGGGSGANVLTF
NA | TRBJ2-7 | TRBV11-2 | TRBD1 | TGTGCCAGCAGCTCCTACAGGGGACCGGGATACGAGCAGTACTTC | CASSSYRGPGYEQYF
NA | TRBJ1-2 | TRBV30 | NA | TGTGCCTGGAGTGTAGCCTTGGAGGGCCAGGGCTACACCTTC | CAWSVALEGQGYTF
NA | TRBJ2-1 | TRBV19 | NA | TGTGCCAGTTCGCGGCTAGGGGCCTACAATGAGCAGTTCTTC | CASSRLGAYNEQFF
few | TRBJ1-2 | TRBV7-9 | NA | TGTGCCAGCAGCCCCGAGTGGGGAGCGGATGGCTACACCTTC | CASSPEWGADGYTF
NA | TRBJ1-1 | TRBV3-1/TRBV3-2 | NA | TGTGCCAGCAGCCATAGAGGGAACACTGAAGCTTTCTTT | CASSHRGNTEAFF
NA | TRBJ1-1 | TRBV2 | TRBD1 | TGTGCCAGCAACGAGGACAGGTGGACTGAAGCTTTCTTT | CASNEDRWTEAFF
NA | TRBJ1-2 | TRBV18 | TRBD1 | TGTGCCAGCTCACCCGGACAGGGGGCCTCAAACTATGGCTACACCTTC | CASSPGQGASNYGYTF
NA | TRBJ1-1 | TRBV7-3 | TRBD1 | TGTGCCAGCAGCCCCAGGACAGGGTCGGACACTGAAGCTTTCTTT | CASSPRTGSDTEAFF
NA | TRBJ2-7 | TRBV20-1 | NA | TGCAGTGCTCAACAGGGCACCGAGCAGTACTTC | CSAQQGTEQYF
once | TRBJ2-5 | TRBV15 | TRBD1 | TGTGCCACCAGCAGGGACAGGGTCCTCTCTAACTTCCAAGAGACCCAGTACTTC | CATSRDRVLSNFQETQYF
NA | TRBJ2-7 | TRBV6-5 | TRBD1 | TGTGCCAGCAGTTCCCGGACAGGGGCCTCCTACGAGCAGTACTTC | CASSSRTGASYEQYF
few | TRBJ2-7 | TRBV7-2 | NA | TGTGCCAGCAGCCCCACAAGTTACGAGCAGTACTTC | CASSPTSYEQYF